The present T cell receptor (beta chain) was sequenced within a study of blood T cell repertoires in COVID-19. Study-level background: Samples taken during acute and convalescent COVID-19 were collected in the United States, Italy and Spain. In each case, the material was cDNA or gDNA derived from T cells, B-cell-depleted T cells, or PBMCs.

Per the original data handling: Reference gene primer amplification yielded estimated nucleated cell counts. Profiling relied on immunoSEQ multiplex PCR, and the TCRdb table lists in-frame clones only, not all of them. The V and J calls and the clone size are those of that table, but D and trimming were determined from the DNA. The sample includes around 150,000 clones, about 83% of them seen just once. CDR1 and CDR2 (germline): LNHDA, SQIVND (reference sequence). The CDR3 runs to 15 residues. The V end was cut by 5 bases, the J end by 4 bases, with 12 bases between. The sequencing sample was made of peripheral blood. The rearrangement uses TRBV19 and TRBJ2-6, with D perhaps matching TRBD1 (5 bases). This receptor was identified in a human donor in a cohort sampled during active COVID-19. The CDR3 loop is CASSDQGTGANVLTF. The DNA of the CDR3 is TGTGCCAGTAGTGACCAGGGAACCGGGGCCAACGTCCTGACTTTC. The whole variable domain, remainder taken from reference TRBV19 and TRBJ2-6, is DGGITQSPKYLFRKEGQNVTLSCEQNLNHDAMYWYRQDPGQGLRLIYYSQIVNDFQKGDIAEGYSVSREKKESFPLTVTSAQKNPTAFYLCASSDQGTGANVLTFGAGSRLTVL.